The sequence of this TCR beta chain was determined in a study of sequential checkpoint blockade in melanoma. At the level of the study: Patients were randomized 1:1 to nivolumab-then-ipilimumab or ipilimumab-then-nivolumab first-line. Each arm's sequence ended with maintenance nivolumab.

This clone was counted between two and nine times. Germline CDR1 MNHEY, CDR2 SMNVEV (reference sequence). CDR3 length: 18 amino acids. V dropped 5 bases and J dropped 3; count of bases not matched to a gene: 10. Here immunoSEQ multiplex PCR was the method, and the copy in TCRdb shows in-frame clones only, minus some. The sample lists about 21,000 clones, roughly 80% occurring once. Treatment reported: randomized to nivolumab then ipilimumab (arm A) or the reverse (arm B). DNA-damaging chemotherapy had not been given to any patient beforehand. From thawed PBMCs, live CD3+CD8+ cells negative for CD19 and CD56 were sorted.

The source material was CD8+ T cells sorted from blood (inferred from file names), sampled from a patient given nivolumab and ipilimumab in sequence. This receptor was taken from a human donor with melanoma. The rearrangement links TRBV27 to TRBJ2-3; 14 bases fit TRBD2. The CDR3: CASSPRWTSGRQTDTQYF. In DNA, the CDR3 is TGTGCCAGCAGTCCGCGGTGGACTAGCGGGAGGCAGACAGATACGCAGTATTTT.